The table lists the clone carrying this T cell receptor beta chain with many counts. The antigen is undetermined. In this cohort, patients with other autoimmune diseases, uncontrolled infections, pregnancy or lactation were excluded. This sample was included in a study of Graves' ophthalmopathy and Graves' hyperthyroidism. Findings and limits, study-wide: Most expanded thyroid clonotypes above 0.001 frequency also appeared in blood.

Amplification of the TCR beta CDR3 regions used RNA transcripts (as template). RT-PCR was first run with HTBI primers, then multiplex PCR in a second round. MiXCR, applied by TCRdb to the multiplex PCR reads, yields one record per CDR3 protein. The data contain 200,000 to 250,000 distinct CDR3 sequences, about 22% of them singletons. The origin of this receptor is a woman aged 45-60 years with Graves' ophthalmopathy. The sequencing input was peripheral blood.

The CDR3 reads CAWSTRDRTQETQYF. DNA for the CDR3: TGTGCCTGGAGTACCCGGGACAGGACCCAAGAGACCCAGTACTTC. The chain uses TRBV30 and TRBJ2-5; TRBD1 agrees at 8 bases. V was clipped by 2 bases and J by 1 base; unmatched bases: 6. CDR1 and CDR2 from the germline V gene are GTSNPN and SVGIG (reference sequence). The CDR3 sequence is 15 residues long.